The 25 T cell receptor beta chains in this list originate from one sample, sequenced in a study of blood T cell repertoires in COVID-19. The protocol was immunoSEQ multiplex PCR, while the TCRdb copy is restricted to in-frame clones and leaves out a portion. The sample records approximately 430,000 clones, 70% to 90% being singletons. The sequencing input was peripheral blood. The receptors shown here come from a woman aged 25 to 39 with active or convalescent COVID-19.

V is TRBV7-9 and J is TRBJ1-1; D not certain. V was trimmed by 5 bases and J by 0 bases, leaving 13 bases between them. Germline assignment: CDR1 SEHNR and CDR2 FQNEAQ (reference sequence). The length of the CDR3 is 15 residues. The CDR3 bases are TGTGCCAGCAGCAAATCAGACATGATGAACACTGAAGCTTTCTTT. Protein: CASSKSDMMNTEAFF. The whole variable domain, filled in from reference TRBV7-9 and TRBJ1-1, reads DTGVSQNPRHKITKRGQNVTFRCDPISEHNRLYWYRQTLGQGPEFLTYFQNEAQLEKSRLLSDRFSAERPKGSFSTLEIQRTEQGDSAMYLCASSKSDMMNTEAFFGQGTRLTVV.

This clone has a single count. The V and J genes are TRBV27 and TRBJ2-4; D perhaps matches TRBD1 (5 bases). Per the germline V gene, CDR1 is MNHEY and CDR2 is SMNVEV (reference sequence). The V end lost 2 bases, the J end lost 5 bases, and 7 bases lay between the germline ends. The CDR3 is 13 amino acids. The CDR3 DNA follows: TGTGCCAGCAGTTTAAGGGGTCAAAACATTCAGTACTTC. Its protein is CASSLRGQNIQYF.

The chain joins TRBV6-5 to TRBJ2-7, with 7 bases that match TRBD1. This CDR3 spans 15 amino acids. Germline CDR1 reads MNHEY; CDR2 reads SVGAGI. V shed 1 base, J shed 1 base, and the junction held 4 bases outside the gene matches. The CDR3 bases are TGTGCCAGCAGTTACTACGGGACAGAGTCCTACGAGCAGTACTTC. Residues: CASSYYGTESYEQYF.

This chain connects TRBV19 to TRBJ1-5, with 9 bases matching TRBD1. With 6 bases clipped from V and 6 bases from J, the junction kept 6 bases outside the gene matches. The CDR3 runs 14 residues. Germline CDR1 is LNHDA and CDR2 is SQIVND (reference sequence). DNA of the CDR3: TGTGCCAGTAGCGGTACAGGGGGCCTTCAGCCCCAGCATTTT. Translating gives CASSGTGGLQPQHF.

This clone was seen a single time. The V call is TRBV13, the J call TRBJ2-7; no reliable D call. Trimming pared 0 bases from V and 7 bases from J, leaving 10 bases between. Germline V gene sequence: CDR1 PRHDT, CDR2 FYEKMQ (reference sequence). The CDR3 runs to 13 residues. CDR3: CASSLGFSREQYF. In nucleotides, the CDR3 is TGTGCCAGCAGCTTAGGCTTCTCCAGGGAGCAGTACTTC. Using reference TRBV13 and TRBJ2-7 for the parts outside the CDR3, the full variable domain is AAGVIQSPRHLIKEKRETATLKCYPIPRHDTVYWYQQGPGQDPQFLISFYEKMQSDKGSIPDRFSAQQFSDYHSELNMSSLELGDSALYFCASSLGFSREQYFGPGTRLTVT.

The J gene is TRBJ2-7, the V gene TRBV15; 8 positions agree with TRBD1. The trim removed 3 bases at V and 0 bases at J, leaving 7 bases unmatched. CDR1 and CDR2 from the germline V gene are LNHNV and YYDKDF (reference sequence). This CDR3 has 16 residues. The CDR3 here is CATSRGTGSSSYEQYF. CDR3 in DNA: TGTGCCACCAGCAGGGGGACAGGTTCTAGCTCCTACGAGCAGTACTTC.

The rearrangement uses TRBV4-1 and TRBJ2-4, with D unclear. Trimming left V 6 bases short and J 8 bases short, with 17 bases between. This CDR3 is 14 amino acids long. Germline CDR1 and CDR2: MGHRA and YSYEKL. The CDR3, as DNA: TGCGCCAGCAGTCGAACTGGGCCGACGGACATTCAGTACTTC. This encodes CASSRTGPTDIQYF.

The V and J genes are TRBV29-1 and TRBJ1-2; 7 bases align to TRBD1. The CDR3 covers 13 residues. Germline V gene sequence: CDR1 SQVTM, CDR2 ANQGSEA. The junction had 0 bases not matched to a gene; V was cut back by 2 bases and J by 0 bases. This CDR3 is CSVEQGANYGYTF. The CDR3 nucleotides read TGCAGCGTTGAACAGGGGGCTAACTATGGCTACACCTTC. Filled out from reference TRBV29-1 and TRBJ1-2, the complete variable domain reads SAVISQKPSRDICQRGTSLTIQCQVDSQVTMMFWYRQQPGQSLTLIATANQGSEATYESGFVIDKFPISRPNLTFSTLTVSNMSPEDSSIYLCSVEQGANYGYTFGSGTRLTVV.

For the CDR3, the DNA is TGCGCCAGCAGCAAGGGCGGGACAGGAGCCAACAATGAGCAGTTCTTC. The encoded protein is CASSKGGTGANNEQFF. This sequence joins TRBV5-1 and TRBJ2-1; 8 nucleotides agree with TRBD1. CDR3 length: 16 amino acids. J was trimmed by 5 bases and V by 4 bases; bases with no gene match: 11. The V gene's germline CDR1 is SGHRS and CDR2 YFSETQ.

The genes are TRBV4-1 and TRBJ1-4; tentative D call: TRBD1 (6 bases). With 4 bases removed from V and 13 bases from J, the gap between germline ends came to 19 bases. Germline V CDR1 and CDR2: MGHRA, YSYEKL. The CDR3 contains 14 residues. CDR3 sequence: CASSPPGEGYRLFF. The CDR3 region has the DNA TGCGCCAGCAGCCCCCCAGGGGAGGGATATCGACTGTTTTTT.

The V gene is TRBV5-1, the J gene TRBJ2-3; 9 bases are shared with TRBD2. Losses at the gene ends were 0 bases for V and 4 bases for J; bases not matched to a gene: 6. CDR1 is SGHRS, CDR2 YFSETQ, per germline. The CDR3 spans 16 residues. Here the CDR3 reads CASSLAFRTSADTQYF. The CDR3 DNA reads TGCGCCAGCAGCTTGGCCTTCAGGACTAGCGCAGATACGCAGTATTTT.

The V call is TRBV10-2, the J call TRBJ2-2; maybe TRBD1 (6 bases). CDR1 is WSHSY and CDR2 is SAAADI in the germline V gene. The V and J ends lost 4 bases and 5 bases respectively, with 14 bases between them. CDR3 size: 15 residues. Here the CDR3 reads CASSVAGDGTGELFF. The CDR3 DNA reads as TGCGCCAGCAGTGTGGCAGGGGATGGGACCGGGGAGCTGTTTTTT.

The chain links TRBV12-5 to TRBJ1-6; TRBD1 matches at 7 bases. This CDR3 is 15 amino acids long. The V and J ends lost 3 bases and 7 bases, in that order; junction bases with no gene match: 6. The germline V gene has CDR1 LGHNT and CDR2 FRNRAP. CDR3 nucleotides: TGTGCTAGTGGTTTAGCCGACAGGGAAAATTCACCCCTCCACTTT. Residues: CASGLADRENSPLHF.

J is TRBJ1-6 and V is TRBV6-6, with D hard to call. The CDR3 has 15 amino acids. V shed 0 bases and J shed 2 bases, with 5 bases lying between them. Germline CDR1 MNHNY, CDR2 SVGAGI (reference sequence). CDR3 protein: CASSYSRTYNSPLHF. The CDR3 bases are TGTGCCAGCAGTTACTCGAGAACCTATAATTCACCCCTCCACTTT.

This chain connects TRBV29-1 to TRBJ1-3; TRBD1 might be the D (5 bases). Germline-derived CDR1 and CDR2 are SQVTM and ANQGSEA. The CDR3 runs 16 residues. The V end lost 0 bases, the J end lost 0 bases, and 12 bases lay between the germline ends. For the CDR3, the DNA is TGCAGCGTTGAAGAGGGGCAGGCTCACTCTGGAAACACCATATATTTT. Protein sequence: CSVEEGQAHSGNTIYF.

The chain has TRBV4-1 and TRBJ2-7; TRBD2 agrees at 8 bases. CDR1 and CDR2 from the germline V gene are MGHRA and YSYEKL. The V and J ends lost 3 bases and 2 bases, in that order; junction bases with no gene match: 9. This CDR3 comprises 16 residues. CDR3 residues: CASSQVLTSEAYEQYF. The CDR3 DNA is TGCGCCAGCAGCCAGGTTTTGACTAGCGAGGCCTACGAGCAGTACTTC.

V gene TRBV5-5 combines with J gene TRBJ1-1; a weak D match, TRBD1 (5 bases). V was trimmed by 3 bases and J by 2 bases, leaving 17 bases between them. The CDR3 extends over 16 amino acids. Germline CDR1 SGHKS, CDR2 YYEKEE (reference sequence). The CDR3 is CASSSVAGPTNTEAFF. In nucleotides, the CDR3 is TGTGCCAGCAGCTCGGTAGCAGGGCCTACTAACACTGAAGCTTTCTTT.

The CDR3 protein is CATGRQGAFGRAFF. The DNA of the CDR3 is TGTGCCACCGGAAGACAGGGGGCGTTTGGGCGAGCTTTCTTT. The V call is TRBV28, the J call TRBJ1-1, with TRBD1 matching over 10 bases. Trimming removed 10 bases from V and 10 bases from J; junction bases left unmatched: 15. The germline V gene has CDR1 MDHEN and CDR2 SYDVKM. The CDR3 is 14 residues long.

The chain uses TRBV7-9 and TRBJ2-7, with a possible D match to TRBD1 (6 bases). Deletions cut 5 bases from V and 2 bases from J, with 19 bases between. This CDR3 spans 16 amino acids. CDR1 and CDR2 (germline): SEHNR, FQNEAQ (reference sequence). The CDR3 loop reads CASSPPPGQPTYEQYF. The CDR3 region has the DNA TGTGCCAGCAGCCCACCGCCGGGACAACCTACCTACGAGCAGTACTTC.

This clone was recorded a few times. The DNA for the CDR3 is TGTGCCAGCAGCCGTCGCGGGCAGACCTACGAGCAGTACTTC. Its protein product is CASSRRGQTYEQYF. V gene TRBV11-2 combines with J gene TRBJ2-7, with D maybe TRBD2 (5 bases). This CDR3 has 14 amino acids. From germline, CDR1 is SGHAT and CDR2 FQNNGV. V was cut by 5 bases and J by 2 bases, with 13 bases left in between.

In its sample, this clone was seen a few times. The rearrangement joins TRBV6-1 to TRBJ1-2, with TRBD1 as a possible D gene (5 bases). V dropped 1 base and J dropped 3 bases, with 9 bases sitting between them. This CDR3 region has 14 residues. Germline values: CDR1 MNHNS, CDR2 SASEGT. The CDR3 sequence: CASSEGGSYYGYTF. The CDR3 nucleotides are TGTGCCAGCAGTGAAGGGGGCTCCTACTATGGCTACACCTTC.

To note about this clone: Different DNA sequences within this sample yield the same CDR3. The V gene is TRBV3-1 (or the pseudogene TRBV3-2), the J gene TRBJ1-2; 10 nucleotides agree with TRBD1. The J segment lost 8 bases and the V segment lost 3 bases, leaving 0 bases of the junction unmatched. Germline V lookup: CDR1 LGHDT, CDR2 YNNKEL (reference sequence). The CDR3 contains 12 residues. The CDR3 DNA follows: TGTGCCAGCAGCCAGGGACAGGGGGGCTACACCTTC. This encodes CASSQGQGGYTF.

The genes are TRBV27 and TRBJ2-7; 8 bases line up with TRBD1. The CDR3 runs to 15 residues. V shed 3 bases and J 2 bases; nucleotides not matched to a gene: 6. The germline V gene encodes CDR1 MNHEY and CDR2 SMNVEV (reference sequence). The CDR3 coding sequence is TGTGCCAGCAGTTTTAGGACAGGGACGCCCTACGAGCAGTACTTC. This sequence encodes CASSFRTGTPYEQYF.

This sequence joins TRBV18 and TRBJ1-5; D gene uncertain. V was cut by 4 bases and J by 3 bases, with 7 bases left in between. Germline CDR1 is KGHSH and CDR2 is LQKENI. The CDR3 runs to 13 residues. CDR3 amino acids: CASSHSNNQPQHF. CDR3 bases: TGTGCCAGCTCACATAGTAACAATCAGCCCCAGCATTTT.

The chain uses TRBV19 and TRBJ2-7; possibly TRBD1 for D (6 bases). CDR1 is LNHDA and CDR2 is SQIVND in the germline V gene (reference sequence). The CDR3 runs to 17 residues. Trimming took off 3 bases at V and 3 bases at J, with 21 bases between the two ends. The CDR3 is CASSMIGGTPLIYEQYF. DNA for the CDR3: TGTGCCAGTAGTATGATTGGTGGGACACCATTAATCTACGAGCAGTACTTC. Drawing the rest from reference TRBV19 and TRBJ2-7, the complete variable domain is DGGITQSPKYLFRKEGQNVTLSCEQNLNHDAMYWYRQDPGQGLRLIYYSQIVNDFQKGDIAEGYSVSREKKESFPLTVTSAQKNPTAFYLCASSMIGGTPLIYEQYFGPGTRLTVT.